These 5 T cell receptor beta chains came from one sample sequenced in a study of T cell repertoires in cytomegalovirus infection. No antigen has been identified for these receptors. MiXCR was run by TCRdb on the reads, yielding one entry per CDR3 protein. The table shows under 130,000 distinct CDR3 sequences, with under 45% occurring only once. Sequenced here: CD8+ T cells from cultured PBMCs, sampled from culture after CMV antigen stimulation. The receptor source for this set is a human donor in good health (CMV status not recorded). Some clones in this sample may be carry-over from other donors' samples.

The J gene is TRBJ2-5, the V gene TRBV19, with a weak D call TRBD2 (6 bases). The CDR3 is made up of 16 amino acids. V was pared by 3 bases and J by 4 bases, with 18 bases between. Germline V lookup: CDR1 LNHDA, CDR2 SQIVND (reference sequence). This CDR3 reads CASSISSGGSRETQYF. The CDR3 DNA follows: TGTGCCAGTAGTATTTCATCTGGGGGGTCGAGAGAGACCCAGTACTTC.

As concerns this clonotype: The junction departs from the called germline gene at one end, perhaps through a read error. V usage is TRBV5-3 and J usage is TRBJ2-7; D gene unclear. TRBV5-3 is an open reading frame whose function is uncertain. The CDR3 loop spans 15 amino acids. The CDR3 bases are TGTGCCAGCAGCTTGCTCCAGGCAAATCCCTACGAGCAGTACTTC. Translation: CASSLLQANPYEQYF.

This clonotype was counted once. The V call is TRBV6-5, the J call TRBJ1-2; D unclear. Trimming cost V 10 bases and J 0 bases, with 15 bases left between them. CDR1 and CDR2 (germline): MNHEY, SVGAGI. This CDR3 has 14 residues. The CDR3, as DNA: TGTGCCACCACAAAGGGTGCTACTAACTATGGCTACACCTTC. Amino acid sequence: CATTKGATNYGYTF.

In its sample, this clonotype was seen a few times. The chain employs TRBV20-1 and TRBJ2-6; D ambiguous. V was cut by 5 bases and J by 2 bases, with 10 bases left in between. From germline, CDR1 is DFQATT and CDR2 SNEGSKA (reference sequence). The CDR3 spans 14 residues. The CDR3 region has the DNA TGCAGTGCTTTCCCACACGCTGGGGCCAACGTCCTGACTTTC. Its protein is CSAFPHAGANVLTF.

At least ten counts were recorded for this clonotype. The chain recombines TRBV7-9 with TRBJ2-7, with 7 nucleotides matching TRBD2. The trim removed 0 bases at V and 2 bases at J, leaving 4 bases unmatched. Per the germline V gene, CDR1 is SEHNR and CDR2 is FQNEAQ (reference sequence). The CDR3 has 15 amino acids. The CDR3 loop is CASSLAGGSAYEQYF. CDR3 bases: TGTGCCAGCAGCTTAGCGGGGGGGTCCGCCTACGAGCAGTACTTC.